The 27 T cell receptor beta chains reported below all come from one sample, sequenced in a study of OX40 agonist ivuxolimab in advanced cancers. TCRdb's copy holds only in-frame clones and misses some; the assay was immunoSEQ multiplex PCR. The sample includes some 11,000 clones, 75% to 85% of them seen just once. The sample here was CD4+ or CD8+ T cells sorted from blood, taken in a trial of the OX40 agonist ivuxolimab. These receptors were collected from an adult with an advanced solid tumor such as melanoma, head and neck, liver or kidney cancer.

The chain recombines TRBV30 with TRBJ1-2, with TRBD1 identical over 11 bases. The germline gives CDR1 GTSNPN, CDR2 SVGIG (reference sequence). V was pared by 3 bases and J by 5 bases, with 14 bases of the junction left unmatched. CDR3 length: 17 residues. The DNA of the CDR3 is TGTGCCTGGAGGGACAGGGGGCGTCCTACTTTATTTTATGGCTACACCTTC. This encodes CAWRDRGRPTLFYGYTF.

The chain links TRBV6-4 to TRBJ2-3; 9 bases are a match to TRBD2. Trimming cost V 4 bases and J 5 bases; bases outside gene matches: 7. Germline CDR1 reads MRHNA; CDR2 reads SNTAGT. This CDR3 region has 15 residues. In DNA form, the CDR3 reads TGTGCCAGCAGTGCCTCCGCGGGGGGGGGAGATACGCAGTATTTT. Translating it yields CASSASAGGGDTQYF.

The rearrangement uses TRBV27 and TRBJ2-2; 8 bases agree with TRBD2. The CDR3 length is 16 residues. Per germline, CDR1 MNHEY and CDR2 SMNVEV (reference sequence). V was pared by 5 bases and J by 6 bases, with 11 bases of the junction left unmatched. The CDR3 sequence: CASSLVGLAAAGELFF. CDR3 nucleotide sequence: TGTGCCAGCAGTCTAGTAGGACTAGCCGCGGCCGGGGAGCTGTTTTTT.

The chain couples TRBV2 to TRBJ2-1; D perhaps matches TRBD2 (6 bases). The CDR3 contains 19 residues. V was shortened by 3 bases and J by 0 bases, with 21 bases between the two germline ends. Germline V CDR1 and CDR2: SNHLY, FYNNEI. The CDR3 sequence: CASSDIAVGRLSSYNEQFF. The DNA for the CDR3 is TGTGCCAGCAGTGATATAGCGGTGGGTAGGCTAAGCTCCTACAATGAGCAGTTCTTC.

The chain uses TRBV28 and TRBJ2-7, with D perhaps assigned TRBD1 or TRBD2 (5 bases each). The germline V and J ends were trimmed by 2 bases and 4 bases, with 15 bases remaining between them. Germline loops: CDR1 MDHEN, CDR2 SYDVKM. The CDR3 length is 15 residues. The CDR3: CASSLGEWGSYEQYF. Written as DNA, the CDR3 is TGTGCCAGCAGTTTAGGGGAGTGGGGGAGTTACGAGCAGTACTTC.

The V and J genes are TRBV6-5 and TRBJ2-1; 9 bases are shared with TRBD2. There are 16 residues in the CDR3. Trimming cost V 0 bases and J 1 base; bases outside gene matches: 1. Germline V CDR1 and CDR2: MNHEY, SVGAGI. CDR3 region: CASSYSLAGSYNEQFF. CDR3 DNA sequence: TGTGCCAGCAGTTACTCTCTAGCGGGATCCTACAATGAGCAGTTCTTC.

Written as DNA, the CDR3 is TGTGCCAGCAGCCTGTCTGTTACCGGGACTAGCGGCACCGGGGAGCTGTTTTTT. This encodes CASSLSVTGTSGTGELFF. The gene calls are TRBV9 and TRBJ2-2, with 11 nucleotides matching TRBD2. V shed 4 bases, J shed 4 bases, and the junction held 12 bases outside the gene matches. Germline V gene lookup returns CDR1 SGDLS and CDR2 YYNGEE. This CDR3 contains 18 residues.

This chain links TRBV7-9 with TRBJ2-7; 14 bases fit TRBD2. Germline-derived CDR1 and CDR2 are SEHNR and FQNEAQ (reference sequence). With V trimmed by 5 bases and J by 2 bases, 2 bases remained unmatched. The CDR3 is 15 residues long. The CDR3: CASSMTSGRAYEQYF. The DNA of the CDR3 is TGTGCCAGCAGCATGACTAGCGGGAGGGCCTACGAGCAGTACTTC.

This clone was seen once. The CDR3 loop reads CASSLLTGVDGYTF. CDR3 bases: TGTGCCAGCAGCTTATTGACAGGGGTGGATGGCTACACCTTC. This rearrangement joins TRBV13 to TRBJ1-2; TRBD1 matches 8 bases. Trimming removed 2 bases from V and 6 bases from J; junction bases left unmatched: 5. The CDR3 spans 14 residues. Germline CDR1 PRHDT, CDR2 FYEKMQ (reference sequence).

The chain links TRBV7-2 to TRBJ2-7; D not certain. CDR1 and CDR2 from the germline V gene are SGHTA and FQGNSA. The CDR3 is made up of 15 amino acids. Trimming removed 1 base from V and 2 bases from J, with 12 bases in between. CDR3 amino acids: CASSLGGGLAYEQYF. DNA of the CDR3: TGTGCCAGCAGCTTAGGCGGCGGTCTCGCCTACGAGCAGTACTTC. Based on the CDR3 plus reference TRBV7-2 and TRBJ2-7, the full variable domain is GAGVSQSPSNKVTEKGKDVELRCDPISGHTALYWYRQSLGQGLEFLIYFQGNSAPDKSGLPSDRFSAERTGGSVSTLTIQRTQQEDSAVYLCASSLGGGLAYEQYFGPGTRLTVT.

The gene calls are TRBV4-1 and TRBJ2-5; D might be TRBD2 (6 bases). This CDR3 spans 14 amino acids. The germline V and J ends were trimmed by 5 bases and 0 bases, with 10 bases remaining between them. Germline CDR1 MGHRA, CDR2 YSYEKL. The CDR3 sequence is CASSALAHQETQYF. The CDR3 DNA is TGCGCCAGCAGCGCTCTAGCGCACCAAGAGACCCAGTACTTC.

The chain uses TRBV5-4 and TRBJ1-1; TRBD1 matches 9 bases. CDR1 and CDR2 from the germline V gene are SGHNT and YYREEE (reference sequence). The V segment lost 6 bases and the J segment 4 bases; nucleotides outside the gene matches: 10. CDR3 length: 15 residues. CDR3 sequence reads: CASNGGQGMGTEAFF. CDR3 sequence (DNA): TGTGCCAGCAACGGGGGACAGGGTATGGGCACTGAAGCTTTCTTT.

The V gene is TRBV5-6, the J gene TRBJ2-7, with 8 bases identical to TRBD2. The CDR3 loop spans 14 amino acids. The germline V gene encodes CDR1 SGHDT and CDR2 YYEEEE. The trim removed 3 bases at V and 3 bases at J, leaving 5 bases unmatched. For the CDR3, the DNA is TGTGCCAGCAGCTACGGGACTAGTTACTACGAGCAGTACTTC. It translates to CASSYGTSYYEQYF.

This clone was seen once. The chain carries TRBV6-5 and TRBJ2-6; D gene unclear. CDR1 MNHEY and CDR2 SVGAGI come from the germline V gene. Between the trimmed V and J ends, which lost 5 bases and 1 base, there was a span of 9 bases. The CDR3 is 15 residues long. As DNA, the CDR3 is TGTGCCAGCAGTACAGAAGAGTCTGGGGCCAACGTCCTGACTTTC. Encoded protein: CASSTEESGANVLTF.

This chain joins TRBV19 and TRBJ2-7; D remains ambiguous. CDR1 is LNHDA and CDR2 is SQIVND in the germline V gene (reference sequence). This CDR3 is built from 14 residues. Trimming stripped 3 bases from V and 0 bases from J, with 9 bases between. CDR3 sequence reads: CASSITISSYEQYF. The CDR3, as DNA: TGTGCCAGTAGTATCACTATATCCTCCTACGAGCAGTACTTC.

CDR3 bases: TGTGCCAGCAGTTGGGGGGAGACCGGGGAGCTGTTTTTT. This sequence encodes CASSWGETGELFF. This chain uses TRBV27 with TRBJ2-2, with D perhaps matching TRBD2 (6 bases). Germline CDR1 reads MNHEY; CDR2 reads SMNVEV (reference sequence). V dropped 4 bases and J dropped 5 bases, with 8 bases sitting between them. This CDR3 is built from 13 residues.

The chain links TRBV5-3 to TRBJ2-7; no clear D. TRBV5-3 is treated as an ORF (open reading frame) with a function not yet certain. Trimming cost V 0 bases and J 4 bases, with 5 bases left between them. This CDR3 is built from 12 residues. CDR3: CARSLEGYEQYF. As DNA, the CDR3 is TGTGCCAGAAGCTTGGAAGGGTACGAGCAGTACTTC.

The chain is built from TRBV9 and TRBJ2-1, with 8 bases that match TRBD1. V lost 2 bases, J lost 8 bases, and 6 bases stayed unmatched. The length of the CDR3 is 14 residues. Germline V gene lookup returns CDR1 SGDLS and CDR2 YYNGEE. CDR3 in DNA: TGTGCCAGCAGCGTTCAGGGGGCGGTGGATGAGCAGTTCTTC. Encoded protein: CASSVQGAVDEQFF.

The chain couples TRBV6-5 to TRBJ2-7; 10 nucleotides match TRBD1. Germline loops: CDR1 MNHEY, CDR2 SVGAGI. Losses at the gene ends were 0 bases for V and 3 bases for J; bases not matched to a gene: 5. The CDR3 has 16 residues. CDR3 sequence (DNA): TGTGCCAGCAGTTACTCGGGGGGGACAGGGGTCTACGAGCAGTACTTC. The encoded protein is CASSYSGGTGVYEQYF.

CDR3 loop: CASSMSDYGTEAFF. DNA for the CDR3: TGTGCCAGTAGTATGTCGGATTATGGCACTGAAGCTTTCTTT. This chain connects TRBV19 to TRBJ1-1; D uncertain. Trimming removed 3 bases at V and 4 bases at J, with 12 bases between. This CDR3 has 14 amino acids. Germline values: CDR1 LNHDA, CDR2 SQIVND (reference sequence).

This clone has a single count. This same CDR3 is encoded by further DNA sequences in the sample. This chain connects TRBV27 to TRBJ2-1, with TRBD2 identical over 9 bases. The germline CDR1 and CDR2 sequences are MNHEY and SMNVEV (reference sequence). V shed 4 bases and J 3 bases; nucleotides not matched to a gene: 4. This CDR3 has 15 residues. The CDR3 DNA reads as TGTGCCAGCAGTTCCGGGACTAGCTTCTACAATGAGCAGTTCTTC. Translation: CASSSGTSFYNEQFF.

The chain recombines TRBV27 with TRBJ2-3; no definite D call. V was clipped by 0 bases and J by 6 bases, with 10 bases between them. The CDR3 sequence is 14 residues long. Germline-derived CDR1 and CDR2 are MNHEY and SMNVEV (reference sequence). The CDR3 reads CASSLSPWADTQYF. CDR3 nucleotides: TGTGCCAGCAGTTTATCCCCTTGGGCGGATACGCAGTATTTT.

CDR3 region: CASSPSPRGLAGHRELFF. CDR3 sequence (DNA): TGTGCCAGCAGCCCCTCACCCCGGGGACTAGCGGGGCACCGGGAGCTGTTTTTT. J is TRBJ2-2 and V is TRBV7-3, with 13 nucleotides matching TRBD2. Germline CDR1 reads SGHTA; CDR2 reads FQGTGA. J was trimmed by 9 bases and V by 5 bases; bases with no gene match: 15. This CDR3 is built from 18 residues.

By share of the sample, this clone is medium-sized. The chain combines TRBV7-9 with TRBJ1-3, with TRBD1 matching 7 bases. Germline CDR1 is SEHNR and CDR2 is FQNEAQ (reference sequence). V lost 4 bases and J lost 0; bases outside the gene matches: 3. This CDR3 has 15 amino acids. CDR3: CASSSTGDSGNTIYF. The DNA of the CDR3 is TGTGCCAGCAGCTCTACAGGGGACTCTGGAAACACCATATATTTT.

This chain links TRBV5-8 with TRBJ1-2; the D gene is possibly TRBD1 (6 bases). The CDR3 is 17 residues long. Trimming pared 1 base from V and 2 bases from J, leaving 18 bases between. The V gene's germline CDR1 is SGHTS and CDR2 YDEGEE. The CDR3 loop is CASSLFGTWEWNYGYTF. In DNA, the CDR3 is TGTGCCAGCAGCTTGTTCGGGACATGGGAATGGAACTATGGCTACACCTTC.

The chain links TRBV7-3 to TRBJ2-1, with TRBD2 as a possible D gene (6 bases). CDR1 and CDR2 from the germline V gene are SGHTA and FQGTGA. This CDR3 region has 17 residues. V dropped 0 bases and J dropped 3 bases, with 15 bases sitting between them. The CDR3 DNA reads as TGTGCCAGCAGCTTAACCTCCGGAGGGCCCGGCTACAATGAGCAGTTCTTC. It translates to CASSLTSGGPGYNEQFF.

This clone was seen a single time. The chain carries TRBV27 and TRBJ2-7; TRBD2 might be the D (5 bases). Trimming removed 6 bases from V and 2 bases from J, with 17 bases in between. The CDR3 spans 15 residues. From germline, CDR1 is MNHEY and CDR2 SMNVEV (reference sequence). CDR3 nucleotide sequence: TGTGCCAGCAGCCAGGACTCCGCTGTTCCCTACGAGCAGTACTTC. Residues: CASSQDSAVPYEQYF.